Listed here are 29 T cell receptor beta chains from one sample, sequenced in a study of cytomegalovirus exposure and HLA in healthy donors. The PCR contained 60 Vbeta and 13 Jbeta primers. Sequencing was performed with immunoSEQ multiplex PCR; in TCRdb, only in-frame clones are kept and a portion is missing. The sample has 200,000 or so clones, approximately 81% seen once. Material: PBMCs. The receptors derive from a woman aged 18-29 years in good health and CMV-seropositive.

This clone was counted between two and nine times. The chain combines TRBV9 with TRBJ2-3, with 9 positions matching TRBD2. Losses at the gene ends were 5 bases for V and 0 bases for J; bases not matched to a gene: 7. The CDR3 consists of 16 residues. Germline V gives CDR1 SGDLS, CDR2 YYNGEE. The CDR3 loop reads CASSQRGTSSTDTQYF. In DNA, the CDR3 is TGTGCCAGCAGTCAAAGGGGGACTAGCAGCACAGATACGCAGTATTTT. Based on the CDR3 plus reference TRBV9 and TRBJ2-3, the full variable domain is DSGVTQTPKHLITATGQRVTLRCSPRSGDLSVYWYQQSLDQGLQFLIQYYNGEERAKGNILERFSAQQFPDLHSELNLSSLELGDSALYFCASSQRGTSSTDTQYFGPGTRLTVL.

This clone was detected only a few times. The chain has TRBV11-2 and TRBJ2-2; TRBD1 aligns across 10 bases. V shed 1 base and J 5 bases; nucleotides not matched to a gene: 1. Germline V lookup: CDR1 SGHAT, CDR2 FQNNGV. The CDR3 loop spans 15 amino acids. CDR3 loop: CASSLGGQGTGELFF. CDR3 nucleotides: TGTGCCAGCAGCTTAGGGGGACAGGGGACCGGGGAGCTGTTTTTT.

V usage is TRBV6-5 and J usage is TRBJ1-2; D ambiguous. Per germline, CDR1 MNHEY and CDR2 SVGAGI. V was pared by 6 bases and J by 5 bases, with 10 bases between. This CDR3 comprises 12 residues. The CDR3 sequence: CASRDWEYGYTF. CDR3 sequence (DNA): TGTGCCAGCAGAGACTGGGAGTATGGCTACACCTTC.

Only one count was recorded for this clone. This chain connects TRBV7-3 to TRBJ2-2; D is possibly TRBD2 (5 bases). Germline assignment: CDR1 SGHTA and CDR2 FQGTGA. V was clipped by 1 base and J by 6 bases, with 9 bases between them. This CDR3 region has 14 residues. The CDR3 bases are TGTGCCAGCAGCTTAAATTCCGGGGCCGGGGAGCTGTTTTTT. Amino acid sequence: CASSLNSGAGELFF.

The V gene is TRBV2, the J gene TRBJ2-3, with 9 bases matching TRBD1. The J segment lost 0 bases and the V segment lost 6 bases, leaving 7 bases of the junction unmatched. CDR1 and CDR2 (germline): SNHLY, FYNNEI. The CDR3 is 16 amino acids. The CDR3 loop is CASSLGTGPSTDTQYF. CDR3 nucleotide sequence: TGTGCCAGCAGCTTAGGGACAGGGCCTAGCACAGATACGCAGTATTTT.

The rearrangement joins TRBV19 to TRBJ2-1; tentative D call: TRBD1 (6 bases). The V and J ends lost 7 bases and 5 bases respectively, with 15 bases between them. In germline, CDR1 is LNHDA, CDR2 SQIVND (reference sequence). The CDR3 consists of 14 residues. CDR3 sequence reads: CASTLTGRDNEQFF. The CDR3 DNA sequence: TGTGCCAGTACCCTAACAGGGCGCGACAATGAGCAGTTCTTC.

The V gene is TRBV7-2, the J gene TRBJ2-2, with D maybe TRBD1 (6 bases). The CDR3 runs 16 residues. The V gene's germline CDR1 is SGHTA and CDR2 FQGNSA. Trimming left V 5 bases short and J 6 bases short, with 19 bases between. The CDR3, as DNA: TGTGCCAGCAGCACACCACAGGGCAACAACGCCGGGGAGCTGTTTTTT. Encoded protein: CASSTPQGNNAGELFF.

This clone has just a few counts. The chain uses TRBV7-2 and TRBJ1-1; a weak D match, TRBD1 (6 bases). This CDR3 is 14 amino acids long. Trimming took 1 base from V and 1 from J, leaving 7 bases between them. Germline lookup yields CDR1 SGHTA and CDR2 FQGNSA. Written as DNA, the CDR3 is TGTGCCAGCAGCTTAGTCAGGGGGAACACTGAAGCTTTCTTT. Protein: CASSLVRGNTEAFF.

The V and J genes are TRBV19 and TRBJ2-5, with a weak D call TRBD1 (5 bases). The J call may be incorrect, as the DNA end agrees better with TRBJ2-7. The germline CDR1 and CDR2 sequences are LNHDA and SQIVND (reference sequence). CDR3 size: 17 residues. This chain's CDR3 is CASSALAVTASSYEQYF. The CDR3 DNA sequence: TGTGCCAGTAGCGCCCTCGCGGTGACAGCGTCCTCCTACGAGCAGTACTTC.

V is TRBV6-6 and J is TRBJ2-1; unclear D gene. CDR1 is MNHNY and CDR2 is SVGAGI in the germline V gene (reference sequence). Trimming took 4 bases from V and 8 from J, leaving 12 bases between them. This CDR3 has 13 amino acids. CDR3 sequence reads: CASSSLSVDEQFF. The CDR3 region has the DNA TGTGCCAGCAGTTCGCTTAGTGTAGATGAGCAGTTCTTC.

The chain joins TRBV5-4 to TRBJ2-3, with unresolved D. V was trimmed by 5 bases and J by 4 bases, leaving 14 bases between them. The CDR3 sequence is 14 residues long. Germline loops: CDR1 SGHNT, CDR2 YYREEE (reference sequence). This CDR3 is CASRPRGSADTQYF. The CDR3 bases are TGTGCCAGCAGGCCCAGAGGCTCCGCAGATACGCAGTATTTT. Based on the CDR3 plus reference TRBV5-4 and TRBJ2-3, the full variable domain is ETGVTQSPTHLIKTRGQQVTLRCSSQSGHNTVSWYQQALGQGPQFIFQYYREEENGRGNFPPRFSGLQFPNYSSELNVNALELDDSALYLCASRPRGSADTQYFGPGTRLTVL.

Concerning this clone: Different DNA sequences within this sample yield the same CDR3. The J gene is TRBJ1-1, the V gene TRBV9; D ambiguous. CDR3 length equals 13 residues. The V end was cut by 2 bases, the J end by 4 bases, with 9 bases between. Looked up from germline, CDR1 is SGDLS and CDR2 is YYNGEE. The CDR3 loop reads CASSVSRGTEAFF. The CDR3 DNA is TGTGCCAGCAGCGTTTCACGGGGCACTGAAGCTTTCTTT.

The chain employs TRBV5-1 and TRBJ2-3; no firm D call. CDR1 is SGHRS, CDR2 YFSETQ, per germline. CDR3 length: 13 residues. The V and J ends lost 1 base and 4 bases respectively, with 7 bases between them. The CDR3 nucleotides are TGCGCCAGCAGCTTGAGCTTGGCAGATACGCAGTATTTT. Amino acid sequence: CASSLSLADTQYF. The complete variable domain, with remaining parts taken from reference TRBV5-1 and TRBJ2-3, reads KAGVTQTPRYLIKTRGQQVTLSCSPISGHRSVSWYQQTPGQGLQFLFEYFSETQRNKGNFPGRFSGRQFSNSRSEMNVSTLELGDSALYLCASSLSLADTQYFGPGTRLTVL.

The sample holds one count of this clone. This rearrangement joins TRBV6-4 to TRBJ1-2, with D possibly TRBD1 on 6 matching bases. CDR3 length: 17 amino acids. Looked up from germline, CDR1 is MRHNA and CDR2 is SNTAGT. Trimming removed 6 bases at V and 4 bases at J, with 24 bases between. This chain's CDR3 is CASSLEWQGLLRYGYTF. The CDR3 coding sequence is TGTGCCAGCAGCCTAGAATGGCAGGGGCTCTTGCGCTATGGCTACACCTTC.

This chain uses TRBV29-1 with TRBJ2-3; D perhaps matches TRBD1 (5 bases). Germline loops: CDR1 SQVTM, CDR2 ANQGSEA. CDR3 length equals 13 residues. Trimming stripped 1 base from V and 5 bases from J, with 10 bases between. The CDR3 DNA reads TGCAGCGTTGAAGGGGGCGTACTAGATACGCAGTATTTT. This codes for CSVEGGVLDTQYF.

This clone has a single count. CDR3 protein: CAWSTRDTNSPLHF. CDR3 coding DNA: TGTGCCTGGAGTACCAGGGACACAAATTCACCCCTCCACTTT. The rearrangement joins TRBV30 to TRBJ1-6; D possibly corresponds to TRBD1 (6 bases). The length of the CDR3 is 14 residues. Between the trimmed V and J ends, which lost 2 bases and 7 bases, there was a span of 12 bases. Germline-derived CDR1 and CDR2 are GTSNPN and SVGIG (reference sequence).

The CDR3: CATSKHLRQGDTLNNEQFF. The CDR3 nucleotides are TGTGCCACCAGCAAACATCTACGCCAGGGGGACACCCTAAACAATGAGCAGTTCTTC. The chain is built from TRBV15 and TRBJ2-1, with 7 bases that match TRBD1. This CDR3 is 19 amino acids long. CDR1 LNHNV and CDR2 YYDKDF come from the germline V gene (reference sequence). J lost 5 bases, V lost 4 bases, and 20 bases had no gene match.

This clone appeared a few times. The chain couples TRBV6-1 to TRBJ1-1; 10 bases are a match to TRBD1. CDR1 is MNHNS and CDR2 is SASEGT in the germline V gene. The CDR3 has 14 amino acids. With 4 bases clipped from V and 2 bases from J, the junction kept 1 base outside the gene matches. The CDR3 is CASSGQGANTEAFF. CDR3 nucleotide sequence: TGTGCCAGCAGTGGACAGGGGGCTAACACTGAAGCTTTCTTT.

CDR3 nucleotide sequence: TGTGCCAGCAGCTCCACTTCGACAGGACGCTACAATGAGCAGTTCTTC. This codes for CASSSTSTGRYNEQFF. The chain combines TRBV11-3 with TRBJ2-1; weak D call: TRBD1 (6 bases). Between the trimmed V and J ends, which lost 4 bases and 3 bases, there was a span of 16 bases. Germline assignment: CDR1 SGHNT and CDR2 YENEEA. The CDR3 runs to 16 residues.

The V gene is TRBV5-1, the J gene TRBJ2-7; 9 bases map to TRBD2. CDR1 is SGHRS and CDR2 is YFSETQ in the germline V gene. V lost 0 bases, J lost 7 bases, and 14 bases stayed unmatched. The CDR3 totals 17 residues. Written as DNA, the CDR3 is TGCGCCAGCAGCTTGGAGGCGGGAGGGGAGGTGGTGAGGGAGCAGTACTTC. Protein sequence: CASSLEAGGEVVREQYF.

The rearrangement uses TRBV5-1 and TRBJ2-7, with D perhaps TRBD1 (5 bases). The CDR3 runs 15 residues. Germline V gives CDR1 SGHRS, CDR2 YFSETQ. Deletions cut 1 base from V and 0 bases from J, with 11 bases between. The CDR3 bases are TGCGCCAGCAGCTTGACAGGTTCGTACTCCTACGAGCAGTACTTC. Translated: CASSLTGSYSYEQYF.

This rearrangement joins TRBV6-5 to TRBJ2-3; TRBD2 is a possible D gene (7 bases). The CDR3 length is 15 residues. In germline, CDR1 is MNHEY, CDR2 SVGAGI. V was trimmed by 7 bases and J by 2 bases, leaving 16 bases between them. Here the CDR3 reads CASKGGDRSTDTQYF. The CDR3 bases are TGTGCCAGCAAGGGGGGGGACCGATCCACAGATACGCAGTATTTT.

This CDR3 reads CASSQGTARNEKLFF. Written as DNA, the CDR3 is TGCGCCAGCAGCCAAGGAACAGCCCGAAATGAAAAACTGTTTTTT. This chain uses TRBV4-1 with TRBJ1-4; D unresolved. Trimming shortened V by 1 base and J by 5 bases, and 11 bases separated the two germline ends. The CDR3 has 15 amino acids. Germline V gives CDR1 MGHRA, CDR2 YSYEKL.

The chain is built from TRBV5-1 and TRBJ1-6; possible D gene TRBD1, 5 bases. The CDR3 is made up of 16 amino acids. CDR1 and CDR2 from the germline V gene are SGHRS and YFSETQ. The germline V and J ends were trimmed by 2 bases and 3 bases, with 12 bases remaining between them. The CDR3 nucleotides are TGCGCCAGCAGCTTTTACGGGGACTACTATAATTCACCCCTCCACTTT. It translates to CASSFYGDYYNSPLHF.

This chain joins TRBV10-3 and TRBJ2-5; no reliable D call. The V end lost 3 bases, the J end lost 2 bases, and 4 bases lay between the germline ends. Germline V gene lookup returns CDR1 ENHRY and CDR2 SYGVKD. This CDR3 is 12 amino acids long. CDR3 coding DNA: TGTGCCATCAGTGACCTTCAAGAGACCCAGTACTTC. Translation gives CAISDLQETQYF.

The chain has TRBV25-1 and TRBJ2-7, with D maybe TRBD2 (5 bases). The V end was cut by 1 base, the J end by 4 bases, with 5 bases between. Germline CDR1 is MGHDK and CDR2 is SYGVNS. This CDR3 is 12 amino acids long. CDR3 residues: CASSESGYEQYV. For the CDR3, the DNA is TGTGCCAGCAGTGAATCGGGGTACGAGCAGTACGTC.

The rearrangement joins TRBV7-8 to TRBJ2-5, with 13 bases that match TRBD2. V lost 5 bases and J lost 0; bases outside the gene matches: 3. This CDR3 has 16 amino acids. Per the germline V gene, CDR1 is SGHVS and CDR2 is FQNEAQ. The CDR3 bases are TGTGCCAGCAGCGAACTAGCGGGGGGGTACCAAGAGACCCAGTACTTC. Amino acids: CASSELAGGYQETQYF.

The chain couples TRBV6-5 to TRBJ1-4; 9 bases match TRBD1. This CDR3 has 15 amino acids. V dropped 2 bases and J dropped 5; count of bases not matched to a gene: 3. Germline lookup yields CDR1 MNHEY and CDR2 SVGAGI. The CDR3 DNA follows: TGTGCCAGCAGTTACAGGGGGACAGGGAATGAAAAACTGTTTTTT. Translated, it gives CASSYRGTGNEKLFF.

V and J are TRBV19 and TRBJ1-1, with D possibly matching TRBD1 (6 bases). V gave up 6 bases and J gave up 3 bases, with 8 bases separating them. Looked up from germline, CDR1 is LNHDA and CDR2 is SQIVND (reference sequence). The CDR3 sequence is 12 residues long. CDR3 in amino acids: CASSRQDTEAFF. CDR3 DNA: TGTGCCAGTAGCAGACAGGACACTGAAGCTTTCTTT.